The clone carrying this TCR beta chain occurred a few times. This sample was included in a study of T-cell memory formation after mild COVID-19. TCRdb fed the 5' RACE reads into MiXCR, producing one record per CDR3 protein. The table records about 470,000 distinct CDR3 sequences, 15% to 20% of them present only once. The TCR sequence derives from an adult woman who had mild COVID-19 (a few samples of this study predate the infection). Cell type and time point are not known. The source material was PBMCs or a T cell subset sorted from them (not recorded which).

The CDR3 nucleotides read TGCAGTGCTCGCCCGACAGGACCGAACACTGAAGCTTTCTTT. Protein: CSARPTGPNTEAFF. The genes are TRBV20-1 and TRBJ1-1; maybe TRBD1 (6 bases). This CDR3 comprises 14 residues. CDR1 is DFQATT and CDR2 is SNEGSKA in the germline V gene (reference sequence). The ends were cut back, 5 bases at V and 1 base at J, with 14 bases in the middle.